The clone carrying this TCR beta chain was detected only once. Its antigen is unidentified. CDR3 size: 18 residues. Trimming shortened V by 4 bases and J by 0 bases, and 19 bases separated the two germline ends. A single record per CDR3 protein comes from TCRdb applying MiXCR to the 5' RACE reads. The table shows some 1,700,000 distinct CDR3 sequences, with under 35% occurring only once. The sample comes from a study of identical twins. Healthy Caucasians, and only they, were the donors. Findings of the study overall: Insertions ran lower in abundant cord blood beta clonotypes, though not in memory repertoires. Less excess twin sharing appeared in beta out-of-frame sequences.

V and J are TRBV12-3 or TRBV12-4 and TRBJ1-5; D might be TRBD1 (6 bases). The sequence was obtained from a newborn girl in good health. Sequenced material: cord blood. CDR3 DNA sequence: TGTGCCAGCAGTTCCCGGTCTGGGGGCCTCAATAGCAATCAGCCCCAGCATTTT. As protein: CASSSRSGGLNSNQPQHF.